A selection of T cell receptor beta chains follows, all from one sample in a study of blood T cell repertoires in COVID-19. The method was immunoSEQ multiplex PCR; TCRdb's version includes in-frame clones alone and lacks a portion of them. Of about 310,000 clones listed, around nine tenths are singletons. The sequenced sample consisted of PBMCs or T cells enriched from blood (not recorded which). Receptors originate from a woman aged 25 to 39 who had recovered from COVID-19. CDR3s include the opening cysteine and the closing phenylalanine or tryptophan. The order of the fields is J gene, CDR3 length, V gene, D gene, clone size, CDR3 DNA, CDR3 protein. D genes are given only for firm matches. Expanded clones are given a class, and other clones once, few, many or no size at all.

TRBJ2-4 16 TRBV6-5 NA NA TGTGCCAGCAGTTACTACAGCAACCTAGCCAAAAACATTCAGTACTTC CASSYYSNLAKNIQYF
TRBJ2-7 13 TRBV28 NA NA TGTGCCAGCAGCCCGGGCGGGACCTACGAGCAGTACTTC CASSPGGTYEQYF
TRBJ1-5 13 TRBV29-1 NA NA TGCAGCGCCCGGACAGCCGATAATCAGCCCCAGCATTTT CSARTADNQPQHF
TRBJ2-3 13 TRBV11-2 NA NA TGTGCCAGCAACGTTATAGTTTCAGATACGCAGTATTTT CASNVIVSDTQYF
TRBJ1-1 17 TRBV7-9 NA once TGTGCCAGCAGCTTGGGTTCCGGACGTGGGGCCGGCACTGAAGCTTTCTTT CASSLGSGRGAGTEAFF
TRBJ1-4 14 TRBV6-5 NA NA TGTGCCAGCAGGGTACAGGGCTCTAATGAAAAACTGTTTTTT CASRVQGSNEKLFF
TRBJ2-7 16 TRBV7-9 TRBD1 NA TGTGCCAGCAGCCCAAGAGATGGGACAGGCCCCCACGAGCAGTACTTC CASSPRDGTGPHEQYF
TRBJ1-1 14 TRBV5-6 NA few TGTGCCAGCAGCTTGAGGGCAGGGGAGACTGAAGCTTTCTTT CASSLRAGETEAFF
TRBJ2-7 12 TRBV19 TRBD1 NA TGTGCCACCCGGACAGGGCGGTACGAGCAGTACTTC CATRTGRYEQYF
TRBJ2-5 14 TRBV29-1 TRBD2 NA TGCAGCGTTGGACGAGGGAGGGAATTGGAGACCCAGTACTTC CSVGRGRELETQYF
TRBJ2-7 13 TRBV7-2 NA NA TGTGCCAGCAGCTTAGATCCGGGCTACGAGCAGTACTTC CASSLDPGYEQYF
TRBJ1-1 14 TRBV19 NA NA TGTGCCAGTAGTATTTGGGCGATGAACACTGAAGCTTTCTTT CASSIWAMNTEAFF
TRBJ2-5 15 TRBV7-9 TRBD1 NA TGTGCCAGCAGCCGCATGGGACAGGACCAAGAGACCCAGTACTTC CASSRMGQDQETQYF
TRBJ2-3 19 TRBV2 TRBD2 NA TGTGCCAGCAGTGACATCTACCCCTCGAGCGGGGGTAACACAGATACGCAGTATTTT CASSDIYPSSGGNTDTQYF
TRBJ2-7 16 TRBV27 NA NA TGTGCCAGCAGTTTATATGCGGGATTCACCGGCTACGAGCAGTACTTC CASSLYAGFTGYEQYF
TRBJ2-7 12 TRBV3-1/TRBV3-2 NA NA TGTGCCAGCAGCCAAGGCAAGACAGAGCAGTACTTC CASSQGKTEQYF
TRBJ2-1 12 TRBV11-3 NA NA TGTGCCAGCAGCTTTCCTGCCGGTGAGCAGTTCTTC CASSFPAGEQFF
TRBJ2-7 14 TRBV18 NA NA TGTGCCAGCTCACCCTACGAGGAATACTACGAGCAGTACTTC CASSPYEEYYEQYF
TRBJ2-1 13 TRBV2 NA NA TGTGCCAGCAGTGAAGGAAGATTAGCGGCACAGTTCTTC CASSEGRLAAQFF
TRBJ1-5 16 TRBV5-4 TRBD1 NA TGTGCCAGCAGTATAACAGGGGTAGGAGCAAATCAGCCCCAGCATTTT CASSITGVGANQPQHF
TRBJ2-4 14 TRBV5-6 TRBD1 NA TGTGCCAGCAGCCTAGCGGGGAACTGGGACAGGGGGCTTTTC CASSLAGNWDRGLF
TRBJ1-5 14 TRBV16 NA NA TGTGCCAGCAGGCATCATAGAAGCAATCAGCCCCAGCATTTT CASRHHRSNQPQHF
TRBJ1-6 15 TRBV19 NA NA TGTGCCAGTAGTCCGGAGACCGGTTATAATTCACCCCTCCACTTT CASSPETGYNSPLHF
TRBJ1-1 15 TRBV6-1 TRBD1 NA TGTGCCAGCAGTGAACAGGGGGCCTCGAACACTGAAGCTTTCTTT CASSEQGASNTEAFF
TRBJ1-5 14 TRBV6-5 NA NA TGTGCCAGCAGTCTTAACCAGGGCAATCAGCCCCAGCATTTT CASSLNQGNQPQHF
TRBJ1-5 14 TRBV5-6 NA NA TGTGCCAGCAGCTTGGCAGCGGGGGGTCAGCCCCAGCATTTT CASSLAAGGQPQHF
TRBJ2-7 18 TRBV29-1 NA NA TGCAGCGTTGAAGCCGGGGCAGCGGGTAACGGCCTCTCCTACGAGCAGTACTTC CSVEAGAAGNGLSYEQYF
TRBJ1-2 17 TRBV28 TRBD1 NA TGTGCCAGCAGTCCCTTTAAGAGACAGGGACCTGGATTGGGCTACACCTTC CASSPFKRQGPGLGYTF
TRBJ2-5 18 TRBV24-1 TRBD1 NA TGTGCCACCAGTGACCCTCTCCGGTCGGGACAGGGGAGCCAGACCCAGTACTTC CATSDPLRSGQGSQTQYF
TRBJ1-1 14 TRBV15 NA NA TGTGCCACCAGCGGTGAGTGGCTAGGTACTGAAGCTTTCTTT CATSGEWLGTEAFF
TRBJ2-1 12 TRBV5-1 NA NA TGCGCCAGCAGCTTGGCAGGACAAGAGCAGTTCTTC CASSLAGQEQFF
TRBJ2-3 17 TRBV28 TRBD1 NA TGTGCCAGCACTCGACAGGGCCTCCGGAGAAACACAGATACGCAGTATTTT CASTRQGLRRNTDTQYF
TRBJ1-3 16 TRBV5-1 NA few TGCGCCAGCAGCTGGGGGCAGACTTTCTCTGGAAACACCATATATTTT CASSWGQTFSGNTIYF
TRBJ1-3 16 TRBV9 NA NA TGTGCCAGCAGCGTAGCCGCGGACAGTTCTGGAAACACCATATATTTT CASSVAADSSGNTIYF
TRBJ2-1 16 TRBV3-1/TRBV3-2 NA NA TGTGCCAGCAGCCAGTACTCACTCCTCTCCTACAATGAGCAGTTCTTC CASSQYSLLSYNEQFF